One and the same sample provided the 8 T cell receptor beta chains below, sequenced in a study of identifying expanded T cells in peripheral blood. Some clones are missing from TCRdb's copy, which holds only in-frame ones; the method was immunoSEQ multiplex PCR. This table has 95,000 or so clones, around 88% appearing once. The sequenced sample consisted of blood. These receptors came from a person aged 18-69 years in good health.

V is TRBV19 and J is TRBJ1-5; 7 nucleotides agree with TRBD1. The germline gives CDR1 LNHDA, CDR2 SQIVND (reference sequence). V lost 5 bases to trimming and J lost 0 bases; unmatched junction nucleotides: 13. CDR3 length: 18 residues. Here the CDR3 DNA reads TGTGCCAGTAGTGGGACAGCAGGATTGAGATATAGCAATCAGCCCCAGCATTTT. Translated, it gives CASSGTAGLRYSNQPQHF.

The rearrangement joins TRBV6-5 to TRBJ1-1; D perhaps matches TRBD1 (6 bases). Germline V lookup: CDR1 MNHEY, CDR2 SVGAGI. The CDR3 is made up of 14 amino acids. The V end lost 4 bases, the J end lost 8 bases, and 17 bases lay between the germline ends. Here the CDR3 reads CASSSGTKVGEAFF. Written as DNA, the CDR3 is TGTGCCAGCAGTTCCGGGACAAAAGTGGGGGAAGCTTTCTTT.

V and J are TRBV6-1 and TRBJ1-5; D perhaps matches TRBD1 (6 bases). The CDR3 sequence is 15 residues long. V lost 4 bases, J lost 3 bases, and 13 bases lay in between. Germline CDR1 and CDR2: MNHNS and SASEGT. The CDR3 nucleotides read TGTGCCAGCAGTGCTGCACAGGGTTACAATCAGCCCCAGCATTTT. As protein: CASSAAQGYNQPQHF.

The genes are TRBV4-1 and TRBJ1-1; a weak D match, TRBD1 (6 bases). Trimming shortened V by 2 bases and J by 4 bases, and 11 bases separated the two germline ends. The CDR3 is made up of 14 amino acids. From germline, CDR1 is MGHRA and CDR2 YSYEKL. As DNA, the CDR3 is TGCGCCAGCAGCCAAAGCGAGGGGGGCACTGAAGCTTTCTTT. This gives the protein CASSQSEGGTEAFF.

V gene TRBV29-1 combines with J gene TRBJ1-2; D perhaps matches TRBD1 (5 bases). Germline V gene data show CDR1 as SQVTM and CDR2 as ANQGSEA. The CDR3 contains 15 residues. V dropped 6 bases and J dropped 0 bases, with 17 bases sitting between them. CDR3: CSVGTPSATNYGYTF. The DNA for the CDR3 is TGCAGCGTCGGGACCCCGAGCGCAACTAACTATGGCTACACCTTC.

The V gene is TRBV30, the J gene TRBJ1-2; 8 nucleotides line up with TRBD1. Germline loops: CDR1 GTSNPN, CDR2 SVGIG (reference sequence). The CDR3 extends over 13 amino acids. The V and J ends lost 1 base and 2 bases, in that order; junction bases with no gene match: 0. This chain's CDR3 is CAWSAGGNYGYTF. The DNA for the CDR3 is TGTGCCTGGAGTGCAGGGGGCAACTATGGCTACACCTTC.

The rearrangement links TRBV27 to TRBJ2-7, with D unclear. Between the trimmed V and J ends, which lost 5 bases and 3 bases, there was a span of 14 bases. From germline, CDR1 is MNHEY and CDR2 SMNVEV (reference sequence). The CDR3 is made up of 14 amino acids. CDR3 DNA: TGTGCCAGCAGTCCACAGCACCTATACTACGAGCAGTACTTC. The encoded protein is CASSPQHLYYEQYF.

This clone was found once. The chain uses TRBV7-2 and TRBJ1-1; D is perhaps TRBD1 (5 bases). In germline, CDR1 is SGHTA, CDR2 FQGNSA. CDR3 size: 14 residues. V was cut by 5 bases and J by 4 bases, with 14 bases left in between. CDR3 loop: CASSTSTGVTEAFF. The CDR3, as DNA: TGTGCCAGCAGCACCAGTACGGGGGTCACTGAAGCTTTCTTT.